Listed here are 13 T cell receptor beta chains from one sample, sequenced in a study of blood T cells in healthy people across ages. Then a second PCR, running roughly 7 to 12 cycles, was carried out with a sample-barcoded 5' primer and a J-beta primer mix. TCRdb used MiXCR to reprocess the 5' RACE reads, holding one entry per CDR3 protein. The sample gives roughly 2 million distinct CDR3 sequences, 49% of which show up once; approximately 2.1% is in the top ten. The sequenced sample was blood. Receptors originate from a woman aged 40 to 49 in good health.

For this clonotype: A junction end diverges from the germline sequence, so it may reflect a read error. The rearrangement links TRBV20-1 to TRBJ2-5, with D hard to call. Germline CDR1 DFQATT, CDR2 SNEGSKA (reference sequence). The CDR3 covers 13 residues. This chain's CDR3 is CSASYRTQEAQYF. The CDR3 region has the DNA TGCAGTGCTAGTTACAGAACCCAAGAGGCCCAGTACTTC.

A few counts support this clonotype. The V call is TRBV7-2, the J call TRBJ2-5, with a tentative D call TRBD2 (5 bases). Trimming removed 5 bases from V and 6 bases from J, with 16 bases in between. The CDR3 is made up of 14 amino acids. The germline gives CDR1 SGHTA, CDR2 FQGNSA. The DNA of the CDR3 is TGTGCCAGCAGCCCACGGACTCTTTATCAGACCCAGTACTTC. Translated: CASSPRTLYQTQYF.

This clonotype was counted at least ten times. The chain joins TRBV6-5 to TRBJ2-7; D not resolved. Per the germline V gene, CDR1 is MNHEY and CDR2 is SVGAGI. The V gene lost 3 bases and the J gene lost 3 bases, with 9 bases spanning the gap. The CDR3 contains 13 residues. CDR3 coding DNA: TGTGCCAGCAGTTATTCAACCGACTACGAGCAGTACTTC. Translating it yields CASSYSTDYEQYF.

The sample holds a few counts of this clonotype. The chain links TRBV5-1 to TRBJ1-5; D unresolved. Germline-derived CDR1 and CDR2 are SGHRS and YFSETQ. The CDR3 covers 14 residues. Between the trimmed V and J ends, which lost 4 bases and 1 base, there was a span of 9 bases. CDR3 sequence: CASSPDTSNQPQHF. The DNA of the CDR3 is TGCGCCAGCAGCCCCGACACCAGCAATCAGCCCCAGCATTTT.

The CDR3 bases are TGCAGTGCTAGATCCAAACCATATGGCTACACCTTC. It specifies CSARSKPYGYTF. This rearrangement joins TRBV20-1 to TRBJ1-2; D gene ambiguous. CDR3 length: 12 residues. V lost 2 bases and J 5 bases, leaving 9 bases between the germline ends. Germline-derived CDR1 and CDR2 are DFQATT and SNEGSKA (reference sequence).

This clonotype was observed a handful of times. This chain joins TRBV7-9 and TRBJ2-4; no clear D. There are 12 residues in the CDR3. Germline V gene sequence: CDR1 SEHNR, CDR2 FQNEAQ (reference sequence). Between the trimmed V and J ends, which lost 5 bases and 10 bases, there was a span of 12 bases. CDR3 amino acids: CASSPEWGIQYF. The CDR3 bases are TGTGCCAGCAGCCCGGAGTGGGGAATTCAGTACTTC. The full variable domain, completed using reference TRBV7-9 and TRBJ2-4, is DTGVSQNPRHKITKRGQNVTFRCDPISEHNRLYWYRQTLGQGPEFLTYFQNEAQLEKSRLLSDRFSAERPKGSFSTLEIQRTEQGDSAMYLCASSPEWGIQYFGAGTRLSVL.

The chain is built from TRBV29-1 and TRBJ2-4; a weak D match, TRBD1 (6 bases). CDR3 length: 14 amino acids. The germline V gene encodes CDR1 SQVTM and CDR2 ANQGSEA. The V end was cut by 4 bases, the J end by 13 bases, with 23 bases between. CDR3 DNA: TGCAGCGTTGCGGCGCGCAGGGGCAAGGATGAGCAGTACTTC. Translation gives CSVAARRGKDEQYF. The whole variable domain, remainder taken from reference TRBV29-1 and TRBJ2-4, is SAVISQKPSRDICQRGTSLTIQCQVDSQVTMMFWYRQQPGQSLTLIATANQGSEATYESGFVIDKFPISRPNLTFSTLTVSNMSPEDSSIYLCSVAARRGKDEQYFGAGTRLSVL.

The chain joins TRBV12-3 or TRBV12-4 to TRBJ1-1; 9 positions match TRBD1. V shed 5 bases and J 1 base; nucleotides not matched to a gene: 8. The CDR3 has 16 amino acids. CDR3 sequence reads: CASSPGTGIGNTEAFF. CDR3 sequence (DNA): TGTGCCAGCAGTCCCGGGACAGGGATCGGGAACACTGAAGCTTTCTTT.

This clonotype occurred a few times. The DNA of the CDR3 is TGTGCCAGCAGCCTACAGTTGGGGGGCGCGATAGGATCTGGGGCCAACGTCCTGACTTTC. Residues: CASSLQLGGAIGSGANVLTF. The V gene is TRBV14, the J gene TRBJ2-6; D might be TRBD1 or TRBD2, each matching 6 bases. The CDR3 is 20 amino acids. Trimming shortened V by 4 bases and J by 1 base, and 23 bases separated the two germline ends. Per the germline V gene, CDR1 is SGHDN and CDR2 is FVKESK.

The CDR3 is CANKSRDRVDQPQHF. CDR3 coding DNA: TGTGCCAACAAGAGCCGGGACAGGGTCGATCAGCCCCAGCATTTT. V usage is TRBV7-2 and J usage is TRBJ1-5; the match to TRBD1 covers 9 bases. The CDR3 runs to 15 residues. Germline lookup yields CDR1 SGHTA and CDR2 FQGNSA. Trimming took 10 bases from V and 5 from J; bases not matched to a gene: 12. Full variable domain (missing parts from reference TRBV7-2 and TRBJ1-5): GAGVSQSPSNKVTEKGKDVELRCDPISGHTALYWYRQSLGQGLEFLIYFQGNSAPDKSGLPSDRFSAERTGGSVSTLTIQRTQQEDSAVYLCANKSRDRVDQPQHFGDGTRLSIL.

This clonotype was counted only a few times. The chain is built from TRBV5-1 and TRBJ2-3; D unclear. The germline V gene encodes CDR1 SGHRS and CDR2 YFSETQ. V was clipped by 4 bases and J by 0 bases, with 15 bases between them. The CDR3 spans 16 residues. The CDR3 DNA reads as TGCGCCAGCAGCCCCTTGAGTGTTACTAGCACAGATACGCAGTATTTT. Translated, it gives CASSPLSVTSTDTQYF.

This clonotype was seen only once. V gene TRBV6-1 combines with J gene TRBJ1-6; tentative D call: TRBD1 (6 bases). The V end lost 3 bases, the J end lost 1 base, and 10 bases lay between the germline ends. This CDR3 region has 16 residues. The germline CDR1 and CDR2 sequences are MNHNS and SASEGT. In DNA, the CDR3 is TGTGCCAGCAGTGACAGGGGAACATCCTATAATTCACCCCTCCACTTT. This gives the protein CASSDRGTSYNSPLHF.

The V gene is TRBV7-9, the J gene TRBJ1-2; D perhaps matches TRBD1 (5 bases). The CDR3 has 14 residues. CDR1 and CDR2 from the germline V gene are SEHNR and FQNEAQ (reference sequence). The ends were cut back, 2 bases at V and 6 bases at J, with 13 bases in the middle. The CDR3 here is CASSLIGDRDGYTF. The CDR3 bases are TGTGCCAGCAGCTTAATCGGGGACCGGGATGGCTACACCTTC. Complete variable domain (other parts from reference TRBV7-9 and TRBJ1-2): DTGVSQNPRHKITKRGQNVTFRCDPISEHNRLYWYRQTLGQGPEFLTYFQNEAQLEKSRLLSDRFSAERPKGSFSTLEIQRTEQGDSAMYLCASSLIGDRDGYTFGSGTRLTVV.